The next 32 T cell receptor beta chains were all read from a single sample in a study of blood T cells in healthy people across ages. Through a sample-barcoded 5' primer and a J-beta primer mix, a second PCR was run for 7 to 11 cycles. MiXCR was run by TCRdb on the 5' RACE reads, yielding one entry per CDR3 protein. In the table there are over a million distinct CDR3 sequences, roughly 60% of which are singletons. The specimen sequenced was blood. These receptors were collected from a man aged 18 to 35 in good health.

This clonotype was observed a handful of times. J is TRBJ2-1 and V is TRBV7-9; a weak D match, TRBD2 (7 bases). Trimming pared 7 bases from V and 9 bases from J, leaving 28 bases between. The length of the CDR3 is 17 residues. Germline V lookup: CDR1 SEHNR, CDR2 FQNEAQ (reference sequence). The CDR3 region is CASISRGGVLSDGEQFF. DNA for the CDR3: TGTGCCAGCATTTCCCGAGGGGGGGTCCTTTCTGACGGTGAGCAGTTCTTC.

This clonotype was recorded a few times. In DNA, the CDR3 is TGTGCCAGCAGTGATCACGAGCAGTACTTC. Amino acid sequence: CASSDHEQYF. The chain couples TRBV2 to TRBJ2-5; unclear D gene. The DNA end is more similar to TRBJ2-7, so the J call may be wrong. Germline assignment: CDR1 SNHLY and CDR2 FYNNEI. The CDR3 covers 10 residues.

The chain joins TRBV7-2 to TRBJ1-2, with 8 nucleotides matching TRBD1. Germline lookup yields CDR1 SGHTA and CDR2 FQGNSA. The CDR3 is made up of 17 amino acids. The ends lost 5 bases at V and 0 bases at J; junction bases unmatched: 11. CDR3 DNA sequence: TGTGCCAGCAGCCGCGTAACAGGGGGTGAAACTAACTATGGCTACACCTTC. It yields the protein CASSRVTGGETNYGYTF.

The chain recombines TRBV15 with TRBJ1-2; D ambiguous. Per germline, CDR1 LNHNV and CDR2 YYDKDF (reference sequence). The CDR3 covers 19 residues. V lost 3 bases and J lost 1, with 24 bases in between. CDR3 in DNA: TGTGCCACCAGCAGGGCTAGTATCCGGGATCCTTCCTTTAACTATGGCTACACCTTC. Translating gives CATSRASIRDPSFNYGYTF.

This clonotype was counted a single time. The chain employs TRBV20-1 and TRBJ2-2; perhaps D is TRBD1 or TRBD2 (5 bases each). This CDR3 comprises 15 residues. The V end lost 1 base, the J end lost 1 base, and 10 bases lay between the germline ends. Per germline, CDR1 DFQATT and CDR2 SNEGSKA (reference sequence). CDR3 in amino acids: CSARGGTKNTGELFF. The CDR3 bases are TGCAGTGCTAGAGGTGGGACCAAGAACACCGGGGAGCTGTTTTTT.

The gene calls are TRBV2 and TRBJ1-5; D is ambiguous. This CDR3 is built from 13 residues. CDR1 is SNHLY and CDR2 is FYNNEI in the germline V gene. Trimming left V 6 bases short and J 7 bases short, with 13 bases between. In nucleotides, the CDR3 is TGTGCCAGCAGAGGAGGGATAGGGCAGCCCCAGCATTTT. Its protein product is CASRGGIGQPQHF. The full variable domain, its missing parts supplied by reference TRBV2 and TRBJ1-5, is EPEVTQTPSHQVTQMGQEVILRCVPISNHLYFYWYRQILGQKVEFLVSFYNNEISEKSEIFDDQFSVERPDGSNFTLKIRSTKLEDSAMYFCASRGGIGQPQHFGDGTRLSIL.

The chain uses TRBV25-1 and TRBJ1-6, with D perhaps matching TRBD1 (6 bases). Germline V lookup: CDR1 MGHDK, CDR2 SYGVNS. The V and J ends lost 10 bases and 7 bases respectively, with 17 bases between them. The CDR3 extends over 14 amino acids. CDR3 coding DNA: TGTGCCACTCCACCGCAGGGGCCGAATTCACCCCTCCACTTT. Residues: CATPPQGPNSPLHF.

This clonotype has more than one count but fewer than ten. The chain recombines TRBV29-1 with TRBJ2-7; 8 bases are shared with TRBD2. Unmatched junction bases numbered 6, after V lost 0 bases and J lost 5 bases. The CDR3 length is 14 residues. Germline V CDR1 and CDR2: SQVTM, ANQGSEA. The CDR3 loop is CSVEDGLASDEQYF. Written as DNA, the CDR3 is TGCAGCGTTGAAGACGGACTAGCCTCTGACGAGCAGTACTTC.

This chain's CDR3 is CASSSTTTEAFF. The CDR3 DNA reads TGTGCCAGCAGCTCAACCACCACTGAAGCTTTCTTT. The chain carries TRBV7-9 and TRBJ1-1; D call uncertain. V was trimmed by 4 bases and J by 4 bases, leaving 7 bases between them. This CDR3 is built from 12 residues. Germline V gives CDR1 SEHNR, CDR2 FQNEAQ (reference sequence).

This sequence joins TRBV12-3 or TRBV12-4 and TRBJ1-6; no reliable D call. The ends were cut back, 3 bases at V and 8 bases at J, with 11 bases in the middle. The CDR3 is 14 amino acids. The CDR3 nucleotides read TGTGCCAGCAGTTTCAATTCTAGAGATTCACCCCTCCACTTT. Its protein product is CASSFNSRDSPLHF.

This chain uses TRBV7-9 with TRBJ2-4; 10 bases match TRBD2. From germline, CDR1 is SEHNR and CDR2 FQNEAQ (reference sequence). V lost 5 bases and J lost 7; bases outside the gene matches: 11. The CDR3 sequence is 16 residues long. CDR3 bases: TGTGCCAGCAGCATTCCCCTAGCGGGGGAGTACAACATTCAGTACTTC. It encodes CASSIPLAGEYNIQYF.

The rearrangement joins TRBV5-5 to TRBJ1-6, with unresolved D. From germline, CDR1 is SGHKS and CDR2 YYEKEE (reference sequence). The length of the CDR3 is 19 residues. V lost 1 base and J 4 bases, leaving 21 bases between the germline ends. CDR3 bases: TGTGCCAGCAGCTTGAGGACTTTCAGGAAGGAGCTTTATAATTCACCCCTCCACTTT. Amino acid sequence: CASSLRTFRKELYNSPLHF.

V and J are TRBV12-3 or TRBV12-4 and TRBJ2-1, with a weak D call TRBD2 (6 bases). The CDR3 covers 13 residues. Trimming removed 6 bases from V and 7 bases from J, with 13 bases in between. The CDR3 sequence: CASRLTSRNEQFF. In DNA, the CDR3 is TGTGCCAGCAGGCTGACTAGTAGGAATGAGCAGTTCTTC.

This rearrangement joins TRBV6-6 to TRBJ2-1; the D gene is possibly TRBD2 (7 bases). Germline V gene lookup returns CDR1 MNHNY and CDR2 SVGAGI (reference sequence). Trimming pared 11 bases from V and 6 bases from J, leaving 23 bases between. CDR3 length equals 15 residues. CDR3 bases: TGTGCCGGGTCGAGGGGGGGTGAAGTGGGCAATGAGCAGTTCTTC. This translates into CAGSRGGEVGNEQFF.

This clonotype appeared a few times. The CDR3 DNA reads TGTGCCAGCAGCTTAGGGACCGATGAGCGATATACGCAGTATTTT. This sequence encodes CASSLGTDERYTQYF. The chain is built from TRBV11-2 and TRBJ2-3; D gene uncertain. Trimming took off 1 base at V and 7 bases at J, with 15 bases between the two ends. The CDR3 runs to 15 residues. Germline V gene sequence: CDR1 SGHAT, CDR2 FQNNGV.

The chain links TRBV7-2 to TRBJ2-5; 13 nucleotides match TRBD2. The CDR3 loop spans 16 amino acids. CDR1 and CDR2 (germline): SGHTA, FQGNSA. With V trimmed by 5 bases and J by 5 bases, 8 bases remained unmatched. CDR3 coding DNA: TGTGCCAGCAGCCCCGGGACTAGCGGGGCTTCCGAGACCCAGTACTTC. Amino acid sequence: CASSPGTSGASETQYF.

This clonotype came up a few times. The chain carries TRBV7-2 and TRBJ2-7; 7 bases match TRBD2. The germline gives CDR1 SGHTA, CDR2 FQGNSA. The trim removed 0 bases at V and 4 bases at J, leaving 9 bases unmatched. The length of the CDR3 is 16 residues. CDR3 residues: CASSLAAGRMRYEQYF. As DNA, the CDR3 is TGTGCCAGCAGCTTAGCCGCCGGGAGGATGAGATACGAGCAGTACTTC.

This clonotype was seen only a few times. The J gene is TRBJ1-2, the V gene TRBV29-1; 7 positions agree with TRBD1. Germline V gives CDR1 SQVTM, CDR2 ANQGSEA. The ends lost 5 bases at V and 6 bases at J; junction bases unmatched: 9. The CDR3 contains 13 residues. The CDR3 is CSVTRDRADGYTF. The CDR3 bases are TGCAGCGTTACCCGGGACAGAGCGGATGGCTACACCTTC.

The CDR3 sequence is CSARQYLAGQRDEQFF. Written as DNA, the CDR3 is TGCAGTGCTAGACAATACCTAGCGGGTCAGCGGGATGAGCAGTTCTTC. V usage is TRBV20-1 and J usage is TRBJ2-1; TRBD2 agrees at 8 bases. The CDR3 has 16 amino acids. Germline CDR1 is DFQATT and CDR2 is SNEGSKA (reference sequence). With V trimmed by 2 bases and J by 8 bases, 14 bases remained unmatched.

This rearrangement joins TRBV4-3 to TRBJ2-5; 7 nucleotides align to TRBD2. The J call is doubtful: the DNA matches TRBJ2-7 better. Germline CDR1 is LGHNA and CDR2 is YSLEER. The CDR3 runs to 18 residues. CDR3 region: CASSQDVYVGGYDYEQYF. The CDR3 DNA is TGCGCCAGCAGCCAAGATGTTTATGTGGGGGGGTATGACTACGAGCAGTACTTC.

The chain joins TRBV5-1 to TRBJ1-6; unclear D gene. The CDR3 consists of 16 residues. V lost 4 bases and J lost 0, with 11 bases in between. The germline CDR1 and CDR2 sequences are SGHRS and YFSETQ. CDR3 region: CASSPRLSSYNSPLHF. In DNA form, the CDR3 reads TGCGCCAGCAGCCCCCGCCTGAGCTCCTATAATTCACCCCTCCACTTT. Supplemented by reference TRBV5-1 and TRBJ1-6, the full variable domain reads KAGVTQTPRYLIKTRGQQVTLSCSPISGHRSVSWYQQTPGQGLQFLFEYFSETQRNKGNFPGRFSGRQFSNSRSEMNVSTLELGDSALYLCASSPRLSSYNSPLHFGNGTRLTVT.

This chain links TRBV5-1 with TRBJ2-7, with D perhaps matching TRBD1 (6 bases). V dropped 4 bases and J dropped 0 bases, with 17 bases sitting between them. From germline, CDR1 is SGHRS and CDR2 YFSETQ. The CDR3 runs 16 residues. In DNA form, the CDR3 reads TGCGCCAGCAGCGCCCTGGAGGCAGGGGTCTCCTACGAGCAGTACTTC. Encoded protein: CASSALEAGVSYEQYF.

The chain employs TRBV29-1 and TRBJ2-7, with D perhaps matching TRBD2 (6 bases). Germline V gene data show CDR1 as SQVTM and CDR2 as ANQGSEA. The CDR3 has 11 residues. Trimming cost V 5 bases and J 3 bases, with 8 bases left between them. The CDR3 region has the DNA TGCAGCGTTTTCGGGAGCTACGAGCAGTACTTC. Translated: CSVFGSYEQYF.

The chain joins TRBV7-9 to TRBJ1-4; TRBD1 aligns across 9 bases. This CDR3 spans 16 amino acids. With V trimmed by 0 bases and J by 8 bases, 7 bases remained unmatched. Germline V gene sequence: CDR1 SEHNR, CDR2 FQNEAQ (reference sequence). CDR3 protein: CASSLALGQGMEKLFF. The CDR3 DNA is TGTGCCAGCAGCTTAGCCCTCGGACAGGGGATGGAAAAACTGTTTTTT.

This clonotype has only a few counts. V is TRBV12-3 or TRBV12-4 and J is TRBJ1-6; 7 nucleotides line up with TRBD1. The CDR3 is 15 amino acids. Trimming cost V 4 bases and J 5 bases; bases outside gene matches: 5. The CDR3 loop is CASSSAGQNNSPLHF. CDR3 bases: TGTGCCAGCAGTTCCGCGGGACAGAATAATTCACCCCTCCACTTT.

This clonotype occurred many times. The chain has TRBV20-1 and TRBJ2-5, with 8 bases that match TRBD1. Germline CDR1 is DFQATT and CDR2 is SNEGSKA (reference sequence). V lost 0 bases and J lost 11; bases outside the gene matches: 2. The length of the CDR3 is 11 residues. In DNA form, the CDR3 reads TGCAGTGCTAGAGAGGACAGGGTACAGTACTTC. Its protein product is CSAREDRVQYF.

This sequence joins TRBV15 and TRBJ1-1; D uncertain. Looked up from germline, CDR1 is LNHNV and CDR2 is YYDKDF (reference sequence). The CDR3 extends over 14 amino acids. Trimming removed 0 bases from V and 4 bases from J, with 9 bases in between. CDR3 sequence: CATSRDPMSTEAFF. The CDR3 DNA follows: TGTGCCACCAGCAGAGATCCAATGAGCACTGAAGCTTTCTTT.

A remark on this clonotype: One end of the junction does not line up with germline, which may come from a read error. The CDR3 DNA follows: TGCAGGGCTAGAGATCGGGGGAAGGCCACAGATACGCAGTATTTT. As protein: CRARDRGKATDTQYF. This chain links TRBV20-1 with TRBJ2-3; tentatively, D is TRBD2 (6 bases). This CDR3 spans 15 amino acids. The germline CDR1 and CDR2 sequences are DFQATT and SNEGSKA (reference sequence).

This rearrangement joins TRBV3-1 to TRBJ2-7; 7 bases align to TRBD1. With 2 bases clipped from V and 1 base from J, the junction kept 11 bases outside the gene matches. From germline, CDR1 is LGHDT and CDR2 YNNKEL (reference sequence). There are 17 residues in the CDR3. Here the CDR3 reads CASSQSLFRDRSYEQYF. The DNA of the CDR3 is TGTGCCAGCAGCCAATCTCTATTCAGGGACAGATCCTACGAGCAGTACTTC.

The chain is built from TRBV20-1 and TRBJ2-7; tentative D call: TRBD1 (6 bases). This CDR3 is 12 amino acids long. V was trimmed by 6 bases and J by 2 bases, leaving 11 bases between them. Germline CDR1 DFQATT, CDR2 SNEGSKA (reference sequence). The CDR3 is CSAKTGTYEQYF. CDR3 DNA sequence: TGCAGTGCAAAGACAGGAACCTACGAGCAGTACTTC.

V gene TRBV28 combines with J gene TRBJ2-2; 8 nucleotides line up with TRBD1. V was pared by 4 bases and J by 5 bases, with 3 bases of the junction left unmatched. Germline values: CDR1 MDHEN, CDR2 SYDVKM. The CDR3 length is 14 residues. CDR3 region: CASSSWTGTGELFF. DNA of the CDR3: TGTGCCAGCAGTTCCTGGACAGGGACCGGGGAGCTGTTTTTT.

J is TRBJ2-3 and V is TRBV9; the D gene could be TRBD1 or TRBD2 (5 bases each). There are 16 residues in the CDR3. CDR1 is SGDLS, CDR2 YYNGEE, per germline. V was trimmed by 3 bases and J by 0 bases, leaving 14 bases between them. CDR3 coding DNA: TGTGCCAGCAGCGGAACTAGGGGTTCTAGCACAGATACGCAGTATTTT. Translation: CASSGTRGSSTDTQYF.